There are a few counts of the clone carrying this T cell receptor (beta chain). This specimen comes from a study of Tregs in tolerant kidney transplant recipients. Across the whole study: Recipients received nonmyeloablative bone marrow transplants from related graft donors, with transient mixed chimerism.

Trimming took 7 bases from V and 4 from J; bases not matched to a gene: 11. The CDR3 is made up of 16 amino acids. CDR1 and CDR2 from the germline V gene are MGHRA and YSYEKL. The method was immunoSEQ multiplex PCR; TCRdb's version includes in-frame clones alone and lacks a portion of them. The table includes about 110,000 clones, 90% detected once. The genes are TRBV4-1 and TRBJ2-7; TRBD2 matches at 12 bases. The specimen was CD4+ T cells from blood, collected before the transplant. The source is a human donor who received a combined kidney and bone marrow transplant. The CDR3, as DNA: TGCGCCAGCACACGAGGGCTAGCGGGAGGGCCGTACGAGCAGTACTTC. Its protein product is CASTRGLAGGPYEQYF.